The 18 T cell receptor beta chains in this list originate from one sample, sequenced in a study of Ad26.COV2.S vaccination and SARS-CoV-2 variants. Sequencing used immunoSEQ multiplex PCR; TCRdb keeps in-frame clones, though not all of them. The table lists 300,000 to 400,000 clones, approximately 90% of them singletons, with 5% in the top ten. Treatment of the sample: some 19 received Ad26.COV2.S at low or high dose, single or two shots; about 5 received placebo; per-sample allocation not given. Samples were taken on day 63 after the first vaccine or placebo injection. Sequencing used peripheral blood, obtained in a trial of Ad26.COV2.S vaccine versus placebo. The receptors shown here come from a person between 18 and 65 years old who received the Ad26.COV2.S COVID-19 vaccine or a placebo.

The J gene is TRBJ2-1, the V gene TRBV12-3 or TRBV12-4; D is unresolved. Trimming removed 5 bases from V and 9 bases from J, with 14 bases in between. The CDR3 extends over 13 amino acids. CDR3 protein: CASSRHENIEQFF. Here the CDR3 DNA reads TGTGCCAGCAGTCGACATGAAAATATTGAGCAGTTCTTC.

Written as DNA, the CDR3 is TGTGCCAGCTCACCCGAAGGGGGCCGGTTGAACACTGAAGCTTTCTTT. It encodes CASSPEGGRLNTEAFF. The J gene is TRBJ1-1, the V gene TRBV18; TRBD1 matches at 7 bases. The CDR3 spans 16 residues. Germline loops: CDR1 KGHSH, CDR2 LQKENI. Germline trimming cut 3 bases from V and 0 bases from J; bases unmatched to any gene: 7.

The chain joins TRBV6-5 to TRBJ2-5; possible D gene TRBD1, 5 bases. The V end was cut by 6 bases, the J end by 4 bases, with 12 bases between. This CDR3 is built from 13 residues. Looked up from germline, CDR1 is MNHEY and CDR2 is SVGAGI. CDR3 nucleotide sequence: TGTGCCAGCAGGACGCCAGGGTTAGAGACCCAGTACTTC. Its protein product is CASRTPGLETQYF.

This clone occurred a few times. This rearrangement joins TRBV15 to TRBJ2-7; unclear D gene. This CDR3 has 13 amino acids. The germline gives CDR1 LNHNV, CDR2 YYDKDF (reference sequence). The V end lost 5 bases, the J end lost 7 bases, and 15 bases lay between the germline ends. This CDR3 reads CATSRPLGEEQYF. In DNA form, the CDR3 reads TGTGCCACCAGCCGACCCCTTGGGGAAGAGCAGTACTTC.

The rearrangement uses TRBV2 and TRBJ1-4; D not resolved. The V end lost 2 bases, the J end lost 5 bases, and 3 bases lay between the germline ends. The CDR3 has 12 amino acids. The germline V gene encodes CDR1 SNHLY and CDR2 FYNNEI. CDR3 region: CASSERNEKLFF. The CDR3 coding sequence is TGTGCCAGCAGTGAACGGAATGAAAAACTGTTTTTT.

V gene TRBV18 combines with J gene TRBJ1-2; weak D call: TRBD1 (6 bases). CDR3 length: 15 amino acids. V lost 7 bases and J lost 6, with 21 bases in between. CDR1 and CDR2 from the germline V gene are KGHSH and LQKENI. The CDR3 here is CASFEREGGLHGYTF. CDR3 in DNA: TGTGCCAGCTTCGAGAGGGAGGGGGGGCTCCATGGCTACACCTTC.

This rearrangement joins TRBV6-5 to TRBJ1-1; D is possibly TRBD1 (5 bases). V was pared by 6 bases and J by 1 base, with 15 bases between. Germline values: CDR1 MNHEY, CDR2 SVGAGI. The CDR3 loop spans 15 amino acids. CDR3 bases: TGTGCCAGCAGCCTTGTGGGACGGCAGAACACTGAAGCTTTCTTT. This sequence encodes CASSLVGRQNTEAFF.

The chain recombines TRBV2 with TRBJ1-6; 10 bases map to TRBD1. This CDR3 is built from 15 residues. V dropped 4 bases and J dropped 6; count of bases not matched to a gene: 3. Germline lookup yields CDR1 SNHLY and CDR2 FYNNEI. This CDR3 reads CASSGRTGGNSPLHF. The CDR3 nucleotides read TGTGCCAGCAGTGGGAGGACAGGGGGTAATTCACCCCTCCACTTT. Based on the CDR3 plus reference TRBV2 and TRBJ1-6, the full variable domain is EPEVTQTPSHQVTQMGQEVILRCVPISNHLYFYWYRQILGQKVEFLVSFYNNEISEKSEIFDDQFSVERPDGSNFTLKIRSTKLEDSAMYFCASSGRTGGNSPLHFGNGTRLTVT.

The chain has TRBV6-2 or TRBV6-3 and TRBJ2-7; D not resolved. V lost 5 bases and J lost 7, with 15 bases in between. Germline CDR1 MNHEY, CDR2 SVGEGT. The CDR3 length is 13 residues. The CDR3 region is CASSPSGRKEQYF. Here the CDR3 DNA reads TGTGCCAGCAGTCCCTCAGGCAGGAAGGAGCAGTACTTC.

This clone was observed once. This chain uses TRBV5-1 with TRBJ2-1; weak D call: TRBD2 (6 bases). V dropped 4 bases and J dropped 0 bases, with 17 bases sitting between them. The CDR3 covers 17 residues. Germline V gene lookup returns CDR1 SGHRS and CDR2 YFSETQ. The CDR3 sequence is CASSVDLSGTSYNEQFF. The DNA of the CDR3 is TGCGCCAGCAGCGTGGACCTTAGCGGCACCTCCTACAATGAGCAGTTCTTC.

V and J are TRBV7-8 and TRBJ2-5, with TRBD2 identical over 9 bases. The CDR3 contains 15 residues. Germline loops: CDR1 SGHVS, CDR2 FQNEAQ. The junction had 2 bases not matched to a gene; V was cut back by 1 base and J by 2 bases. DNA of the CDR3: TGTGCCAGCAGCTTAGTTAGCGGGGGACAAGAGACCCAGTACTTC. Residues: CASSLVSGGQETQYF.

The rearrangement links TRBV10-2 to TRBJ1-1; D remains ambiguous. The CDR3 length is 15 residues. Trimming left V 0 bases short and J 1 base short, with 9 bases between. Germline values: CDR1 WSHSY, CDR2 SAAADI. The CDR3 reads CASSESVLQNTEAFF. The CDR3, as DNA: TGCGCCAGCAGTGAGTCGGTACTCCAGAACACTGAAGCTTTCTTT.

Remarks on this clone: Other DNA sequences of this sample code for an identical CDR3. The chain has TRBV4-3 and TRBJ2-7; D unresolved. The germline V and J ends were trimmed by 0 bases and 0 bases, with 3 bases remaining between them. This CDR3 comprises 13 residues. CDR1 is LGHNA, CDR2 YSLEER, per germline. The CDR3 loop is CASSQDISYEQYF. Written as DNA, the CDR3 is TGCGCCAGCAGCCAAGACATCTCCTACGAGCAGTACTTC.

The chain recombines TRBV6-6 with TRBJ1-2; 8 positions agree with TRBD1. There are 15 residues in the CDR3. The V and J ends lost 2 bases and 4 bases, in that order; junction bases with no gene match: 6. The germline CDR1 and CDR2 sequences are MNHNY and SVGAGI (reference sequence). CDR3 residues: CASSYKDREIYGYTF. As DNA, the CDR3 is TGTGCCAGCAGTTACAAGGACAGGGAAATCTATGGCTACACCTTC.

This chain connects TRBV7-9 to TRBJ1-1; 8 bases fit TRBD1. CDR3 length: 14 amino acids. The germline V gene has CDR1 SEHNR and CDR2 FQNEAQ (reference sequence). With V trimmed by 4 bases and J by 2 bases, 3 bases remained unmatched. CDR3 residues: CASSWQGANTEAFF. CDR3 bases: TGTGCCAGCAGCTGGCAGGGGGCTAACACTGAAGCTTTCTTT.

The V and J genes are TRBV20-1 and TRBJ1-4, with 7 bases aligning to TRBD1. The CDR3 loop spans 13 amino acids. Germline CDR1 and CDR2: DFQATT and SNEGSKA (reference sequence). V gave up 3 bases and J gave up 7 bases; unmatched junction bases: 5. The CDR3 sequence is CSASKGAGEKLFF. The CDR3 DNA is TGCAGTGCTAGTAAGGGGGCAGGTGAAAAACTGTTTTTT.

V usage is TRBV10-3 and J usage is TRBJ2-7, with 10 bases matching TRBD2. The CDR3 length is 16 residues. V dropped 3 bases and J dropped 4; count of bases not matched to a gene: 9. Germline V gene data show CDR1 as ENHRY and CDR2 as SYGVKD. The CDR3 here is CAISEPSGSWTYEQYF. The CDR3 bases are TGTGCCATCAGTGAACCTAGCGGGAGCTGGACTTACGAGCAGTACTTC.

The chain recombines TRBV2 with TRBJ2-5, with 14 bases matching TRBD2. The CDR3 is made up of 15 amino acids. V lost 6 bases to trimming and J lost 5 bases; unmatched junction nucleotides: 5. Germline-derived CDR1 and CDR2 are SNHLY and FYNNEI. DNA for the CDR3: TGTGCCAGCAGGGTCGGACTAGCGGGGGGCGAGACCCAGTACTTC. It specifies CASRVGLAGGETQYF.